Shown below are 21 T cell receptor beta chains from a single sample sequenced in a study of OX40 agonist ivuxolimab in advanced cancers. The repertoire was sequenced with immunoSEQ multiplex PCR; TCRdb's copy has only in-frame clones and lacks some. The repertoire includes tens of thousands of clones, 75% to 90% of them detected once, and roughly 13% sits in the top ten. The specimen comprised CD4+ or CD8+ T cells sorted from blood, sampled in a trial of the OX40 agonist ivuxolimab. The source of these receptors is an adult with an advanced solid tumor such as melanoma, head and neck, liver or kidney cancer.

The genes are TRBV4-1 and TRBJ1-2, with D tentatively TRBD1 (6 bases). Germline values: CDR1 MGHRA, CDR2 YSYEKL. Trimming pared 0 bases from V and 4 bases from J, leaving 6 bases between. This CDR3 spans 13 amino acids. CDR3 in DNA: TGCGCCAGCAGCCAAGAGGACAGCTATGGCTACACCTTC. It yields the protein CASSQEDSYGYTF.

The chain has TRBV7-3 and TRBJ2-1; 11 bases are shared with TRBD2. Germline-derived CDR1 and CDR2 are SGHTA and FQGTGA. V shed 0 bases and J 8 bases; nucleotides not matched to a gene: 3. The CDR3 extends over 15 amino acids. CDR3 DNA: TGTGCCAGCAGCTTAACTAGCGGGGGGGACGATGAGCAGTTCTTC. Its translation is CASSLTSGGDDEQFF.

This clone was counted a single time. This chain links TRBV10-2 with TRBJ2-7; 7 nucleotides line up with TRBD2. The germline CDR1 and CDR2 sequences are WSHSY and SAAADI. The CDR3 loop spans 14 amino acids. J lost 4 bases, V lost 4 bases, and 7 bases had no gene match. In DNA form, the CDR3 reads TGCGCCAGCAGTGGCCCATGGCGGGGGTACGAGCAGTACTTC. Protein product: CASSGPWRGYEQYF.

This chain joins TRBV4-1 and TRBJ1-2; 8 nucleotides match TRBD1. Trimming removed 5 bases from V and 3 bases from J; junction bases left unmatched: 8. This CDR3 contains 15 residues. Germline lookup yields CDR1 MGHRA and CDR2 YSYEKL. The CDR3 is CASSDYMGQDYGYTF. The CDR3, as DNA: TGCGCCAGCAGCGACTACATGGGACAGGACTATGGCTACACCTTC.

The rearrangement joins TRBV27 to TRBJ2-7; D is undetermined. Per germline, CDR1 MNHEY and CDR2 SMNVEV (reference sequence). The CDR3 runs 13 residues. Trimming removed 5 bases at V and 3 bases at J, with 11 bases between. The CDR3 sequence is CASSELGIYEQYF. CDR3 nucleotides: TGTGCCAGCAGTGAACTGGGGATCTACGAGCAGTACTTC.

The table lists this clone with a count of one. The chain employs TRBV6-5 and TRBJ1-5; 11 nucleotides match TRBD1. V lost 7 bases and J lost 9; bases outside the gene matches: 8. Germline-derived CDR1 and CDR2 are MNHEY and SVGAGI. The CDR3 runs to 14 residues. The CDR3 nucleotides are TGTGCCAGCACCTCCCGGACAGGGGGCCTGCCCCAGCATTTT. Translating it yields CASTSRTGGLPQHF.

This chain connects TRBV29-1 to TRBJ2-1; 13 bases map to TRBD2. V trimming: 7 bases; J trimming: 6 bases; junction bases outside the gene matches: 6. The CDR3 is made up of 14 amino acids. The germline CDR1 and CDR2 sequences are SQVTM and ANQGSEA. The CDR3 region is CSGAGTSGTNEQFF. In DNA form, the CDR3 reads TGCAGCGGGGCCGGGACTAGCGGGACCAATGAGCAGTTCTTC.

V usage is TRBV28 and J usage is TRBJ2-7, with 14 bases that match TRBD2. CDR1 and CDR2 (germline): MDHEN, SYDVKM. The junction had 8 bases not matched to a gene; V was cut back by 8 bases and J by 8 bases. The CDR3 spans 14 residues. CDR3 DNA sequence: TGTGCCAGCGGAAGACTAGCGGGAGGGCCTCAGCAGTACTTC. As protein: CASGRLAGGPQQYF.

The chain has TRBV29-1 and TRBJ1-1; 7 bases align to TRBD1. V lost 6 bases, J lost 1 base, and 8 bases stayed unmatched. Per the germline V gene, CDR1 is SQVTM and CDR2 is ANQGSEA. CDR3 size: 14 residues. CDR3 DNA: TGCAGCGTCCTGGACAGGATGGGGAACACTGAAGCTTTCTTT. Residues: CSVLDRMGNTEAFF.

The chain employs TRBV14 and TRBJ2-7, with D uncertain. The CDR3 sequence is 14 residues long. Germline V gene sequence: CDR1 SGHDN, CDR2 FVKESK. Trimming left V 6 bases short and J 0 bases short, with 12 bases between. Here the CDR3 reads CASRGRSSSYEQYF. CDR3 nucleotides: TGTGCCAGCAGAGGACGGTCGAGCTCCTACGAGCAGTACTTC. The full variable domain, completed using reference TRBV14 and TRBJ2-7, is EAGVTQFPSHSVIEKGQTVTLRCDPISGHDNLYWYRRVMGKEIKFLLHFVKESKQDESGMPNNRFLAERTGGTYSTLKVQPAELEDSGVYFCASRGRSSSYEQYFGPGTRLTVT.

The chain has TRBV27 and TRBJ2-1, with a weak D call TRBD2 (6 bases). Germline values: CDR1 MNHEY, CDR2 SMNVEV (reference sequence). This CDR3 region has 13 residues. With 6 bases removed from V and 5 bases from J, the gap between germline ends came to 11 bases. CDR3 coding DNA: TGTGCCAGCAGCGGGACTTTTAACAATGAGCAGTTCTTC. It encodes CASSGTFNNEQFF.

The chain links TRBV2 to TRBJ1-6, with 7 bases matching TRBD1. This CDR3 comprises 15 residues. The V and J ends lost 7 bases and 6 bases, in that order; junction bases with no gene match: 9. In germline, CDR1 is SNHLY, CDR2 FYNNEI. In DNA, the CDR3 is TGTGCCAGCAAAAAAGTGGGACAGTTTAATTCACCCCTCCACTTT. This translates into CASKKVGQFNSPLHF.

The chain is built from TRBV5-6 and TRBJ2-3; a possible D gene is TRBD2 (6 bases). The germline gives CDR1 SGHDT, CDR2 YYEEEE. The CDR3 runs to 15 residues. The V end lost 1 base, the J end lost 4 bases, and 13 bases lay between the germline ends. CDR3 coding DNA: TGTGCCAGCAGCTTGTCTGTTGGGGAGGCAGATACGCAGTATTTT. Translation: CASSLSVGEADTQYF.

The gene calls are TRBV5-1 and TRBJ1-2, with D possibly TRBD1 on 6 matching bases. The CDR3 totals 13 residues. CDR1 is SGHRS, CDR2 YFSETQ, per germline. Trimming removed 0 bases from V and 8 bases from J, with 11 bases in between. CDR3 DNA sequence: TGCGCCAGCAGCTTGGAACAGGGATACGGCTACACCTTC. Translation gives CASSLEQGYGYTF.

The chain employs TRBV13 and TRBJ2-7; no clear D. This CDR3 spans 15 amino acids. V was clipped by 2 bases and J by 0 bases, with 11 bases between them. Germline V CDR1 and CDR2: PRHDT, FYEKMQ (reference sequence). In DNA, the CDR3 is TGTGCCAGCAGCTTATCACGCGGAGACTCCTACGAGCAGTACTTC. Encoded protein: CASSLSRGDSYEQYF.

The chain is built from TRBV11-2 and TRBJ2-1, with D perhaps assigned TRBD1 or TRBD2 (7 bases each). The germline V gene encodes CDR1 SGHAT and CDR2 FQNNGV. This CDR3 is 15 amino acids long. Trimming pared 7 bases from V and 3 bases from J, leaving 16 bases between. DNA for the CDR3: TGTGCCAGCAACGGGGGGAGACAGGGCTACAATGAGCAGTTCTTC. Translating it yields CASNGGRQGYNEQFF.

V and J are TRBV27 and TRBJ1-5, with D unresolved. CDR3 length: 14 amino acids. Germline V CDR1 and CDR2: MNHEY, SMNVEV (reference sequence). V was shortened by 4 bases and J by 1 base, with 8 bases between the two germline ends. CDR3 protein: CASSSPGSNQPQHF. CDR3 nucleotides: TGTGCCAGCAGTTCCCCAGGCAGCAATCAGCCCCAGCATTTT.

The chain is built from TRBV27 and TRBJ2-7; D gene unclear. Germline CDR1 is MNHEY and CDR2 is SMNVEV (reference sequence). This CDR3 comprises 11 residues. Trimming left V 0 bases short and J 6 bases short, with 3 bases between. The CDR3 region has the DNA TGTGCCAGCAGTTTATCTGGCGAGCAGTACTTC. Protein: CASSLSGEQYF.

CDR3 sequence reads: CASSYLAEAYNEQFF. The CDR3 DNA reads TGTGCCAGCAGTTACCTAGCGGAAGCTTACAATGAGCAGTTCTTC. The chain links TRBV6-5 to TRBJ2-1, with 7 bases matching TRBD2. V lost 2 bases to trimming and J lost 4 bases; unmatched junction nucleotides: 5. This CDR3 has 15 amino acids. Per the germline V gene, CDR1 is MNHEY and CDR2 is SVGAGI.

This chain joins TRBV21-1 and TRBJ1-1; TRBD1 is taken as the D call from the table, unchecked against the DNA. TRBV21-1 is classified as a pseudogene. The CDR3 is made up of 15 amino acids. The DNA for the CDR3 is TGTGCCAGCAGCAAAGTTGGGCATATGAACACTGAAGCTTTCTTT. Translated, it gives CASSKVGHMNTEAFF.

This clone was counted a few times. This sequence joins TRBV7-9 and TRBJ2-7; TRBD1 matches at 7 bases. Per germline, CDR1 SEHNR and CDR2 FQNEAQ (reference sequence). CDR3 size: 15 residues. V dropped 2 bases and J dropped 4; count of bases not matched to a gene: 8. The CDR3 spells CASSLFPRQGYEQYF. The DNA of the CDR3 is TGTGCCAGCAGCTTATTCCCAAGACAGGGATACGAGCAGTACTTC.